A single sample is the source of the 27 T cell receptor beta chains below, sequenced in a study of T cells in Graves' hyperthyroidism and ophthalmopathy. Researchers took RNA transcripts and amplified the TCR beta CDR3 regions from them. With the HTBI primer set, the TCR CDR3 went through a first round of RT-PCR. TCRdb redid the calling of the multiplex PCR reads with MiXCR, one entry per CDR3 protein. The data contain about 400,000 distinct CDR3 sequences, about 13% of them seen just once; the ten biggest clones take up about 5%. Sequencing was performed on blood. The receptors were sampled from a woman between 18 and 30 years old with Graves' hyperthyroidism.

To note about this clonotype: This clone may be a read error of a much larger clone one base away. The chain's CDR3 is CASSWSDRGIAKNIQFF. The CDR3 nucleotides read TGTGCCAGCAGCTGGTCCGACAGGGGGATAGCCAAAAACATTCAGTTCTTC. V is TRBV28 and J is TRBJ2-4; 9 bases agree with TRBD1. The J call may be mistaken, given a closer DNA end match to TRBJ2-1. The germline V gene encodes CDR1 MDHEN and CDR2 SYDVKM. This CDR3 spans 17 amino acids.

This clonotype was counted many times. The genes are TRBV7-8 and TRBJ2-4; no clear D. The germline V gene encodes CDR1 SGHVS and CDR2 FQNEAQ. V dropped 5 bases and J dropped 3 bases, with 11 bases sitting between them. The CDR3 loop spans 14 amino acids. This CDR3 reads CASSRTDGKNIQYF. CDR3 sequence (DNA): TGTGCCAGCAGCCGAACGGATGGCAAAAACATTCAGTACTTC.

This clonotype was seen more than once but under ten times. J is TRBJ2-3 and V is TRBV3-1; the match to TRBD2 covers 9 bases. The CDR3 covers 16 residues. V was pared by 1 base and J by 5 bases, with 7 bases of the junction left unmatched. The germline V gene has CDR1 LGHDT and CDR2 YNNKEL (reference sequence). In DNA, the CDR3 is TGTGCCAGCAGCCAAGGTCTTAGCGGGAGAATAGATACGCAGTATTTT. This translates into CASSQGLSGRIDTQYF.

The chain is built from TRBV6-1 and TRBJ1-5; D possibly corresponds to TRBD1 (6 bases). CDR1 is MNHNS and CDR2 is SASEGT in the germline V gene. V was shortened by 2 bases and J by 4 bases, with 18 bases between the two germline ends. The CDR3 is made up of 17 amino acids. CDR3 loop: CASSEPSGHQSNQPQHF. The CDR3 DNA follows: TGTGCCAGCAGTGAACCCTCGGGACACCAATCTAATCAGCCCCAGCATTTT.

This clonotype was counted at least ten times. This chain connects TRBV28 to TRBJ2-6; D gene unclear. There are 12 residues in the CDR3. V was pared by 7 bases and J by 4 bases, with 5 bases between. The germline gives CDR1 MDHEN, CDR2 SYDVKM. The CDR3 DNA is TGTGCCAGCATTTCAGGGGCCAACGTCCTGACTTTC. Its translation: CASISGANVLTF.

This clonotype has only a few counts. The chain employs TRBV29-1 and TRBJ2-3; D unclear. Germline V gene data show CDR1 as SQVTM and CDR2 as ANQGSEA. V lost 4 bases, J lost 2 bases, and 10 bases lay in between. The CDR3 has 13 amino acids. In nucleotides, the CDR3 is TGCAGCGTTGTCCCCTCTGCCACAGATACGCAGTATTTT. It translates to CSVVPSATDTQYF.

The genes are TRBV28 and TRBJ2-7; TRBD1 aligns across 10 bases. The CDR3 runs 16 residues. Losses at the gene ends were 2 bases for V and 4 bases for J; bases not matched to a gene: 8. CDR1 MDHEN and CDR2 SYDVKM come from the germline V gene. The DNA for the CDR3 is TGTGCCAGCAGTTTACCCCCCGGGACAGGGGCATACGAGCAGTACTTC. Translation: CASSLPPGTGAYEQYF.

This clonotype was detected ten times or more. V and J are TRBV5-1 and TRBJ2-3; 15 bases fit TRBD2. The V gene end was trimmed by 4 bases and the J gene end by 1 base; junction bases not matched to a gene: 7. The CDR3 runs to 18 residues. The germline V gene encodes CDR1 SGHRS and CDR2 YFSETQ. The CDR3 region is CASSPMGLAGGRTDTQYF. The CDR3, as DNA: TGCGCCAGCAGCCCCATGGGACTAGCGGGAGGACGCACAGATACGCAGTATTTT.

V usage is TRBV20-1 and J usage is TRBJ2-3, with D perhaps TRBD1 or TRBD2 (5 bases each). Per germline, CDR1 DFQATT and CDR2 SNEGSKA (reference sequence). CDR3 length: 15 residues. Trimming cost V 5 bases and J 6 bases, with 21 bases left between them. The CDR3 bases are TGCAGTGCTCCCGGGACGGATTCCTTTGGGGATACGCAGTATTTT. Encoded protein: CSAPGTDSFGDTQYF.

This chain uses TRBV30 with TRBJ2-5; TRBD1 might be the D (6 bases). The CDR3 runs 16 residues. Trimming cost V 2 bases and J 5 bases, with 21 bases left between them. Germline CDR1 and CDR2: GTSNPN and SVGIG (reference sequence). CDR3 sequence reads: CAWSFGALGTPETQYF. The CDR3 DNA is TGTGCCTGGAGTTTCGGTGCACTCGGGACACCGGAGACCCAGTACTTC.

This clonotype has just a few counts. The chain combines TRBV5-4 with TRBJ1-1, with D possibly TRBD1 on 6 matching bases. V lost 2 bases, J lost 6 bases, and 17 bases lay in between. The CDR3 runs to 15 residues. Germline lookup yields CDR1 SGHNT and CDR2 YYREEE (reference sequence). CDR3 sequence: CASSLTGIGYSEAFF. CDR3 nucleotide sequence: TGTGCCAGCAGCTTAACAGGGATCGGTTACTCTGAAGCTTTCTTT.

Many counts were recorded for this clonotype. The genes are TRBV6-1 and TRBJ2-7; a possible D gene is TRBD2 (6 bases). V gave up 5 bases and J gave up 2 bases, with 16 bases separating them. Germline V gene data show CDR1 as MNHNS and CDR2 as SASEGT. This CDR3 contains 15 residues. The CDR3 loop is CASSLTGTPAYEQYF. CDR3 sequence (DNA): TGTGCCAGCAGTCTAACCGGGACTCCCGCCTACGAGCAGTACTTC.

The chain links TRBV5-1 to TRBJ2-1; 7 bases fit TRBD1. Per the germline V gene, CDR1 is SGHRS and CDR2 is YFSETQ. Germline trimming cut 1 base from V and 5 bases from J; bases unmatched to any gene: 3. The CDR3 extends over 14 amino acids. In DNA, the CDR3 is TGCGCCAGCAGCTTGTGGGACAGCAACAATGAGCAGTTCTTC. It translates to CASSLWDSNNEQFF.

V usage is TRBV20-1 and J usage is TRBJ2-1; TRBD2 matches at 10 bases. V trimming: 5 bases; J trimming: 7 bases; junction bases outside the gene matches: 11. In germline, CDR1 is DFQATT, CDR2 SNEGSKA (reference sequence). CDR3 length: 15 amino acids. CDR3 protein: CSAGVASGGANEQFF. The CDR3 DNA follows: TGCAGTGCTGGGGTGGCTAGCGGGGGAGCAAATGAGCAGTTCTTC.

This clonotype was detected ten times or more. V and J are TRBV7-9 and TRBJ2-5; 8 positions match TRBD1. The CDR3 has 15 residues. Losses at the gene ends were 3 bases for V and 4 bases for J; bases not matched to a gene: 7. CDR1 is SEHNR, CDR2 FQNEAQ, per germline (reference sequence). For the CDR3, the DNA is TGTGCCAGCAGCTTGGCAGGGGGCCGCACAGAGACCCAGTACTTC. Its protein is CASSLAGGRTETQYF.

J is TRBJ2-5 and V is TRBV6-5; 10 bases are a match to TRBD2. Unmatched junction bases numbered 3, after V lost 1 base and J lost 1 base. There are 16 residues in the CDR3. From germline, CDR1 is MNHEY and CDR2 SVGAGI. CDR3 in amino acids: CASSYYSGRSQETQYF. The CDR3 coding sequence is TGTGCCAGCAGTTACTATAGCGGGAGGTCCCAAGAGACCCAGTACTTC.

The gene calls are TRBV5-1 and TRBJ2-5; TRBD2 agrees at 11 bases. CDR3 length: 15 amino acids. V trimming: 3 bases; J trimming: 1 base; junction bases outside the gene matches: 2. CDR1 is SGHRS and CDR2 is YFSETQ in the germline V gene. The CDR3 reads CASSSGTSGQETQYF. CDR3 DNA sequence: TGCGCCAGCAGCTCCGGGACTAGCGGCCAAGAGACCCAGTACTTC.

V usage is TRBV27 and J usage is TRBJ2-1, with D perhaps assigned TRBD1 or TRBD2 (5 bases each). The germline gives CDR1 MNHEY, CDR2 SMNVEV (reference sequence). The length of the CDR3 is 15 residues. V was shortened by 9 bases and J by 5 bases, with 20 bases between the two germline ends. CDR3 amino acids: CASSPEGPRNNEQFF. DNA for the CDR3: TGTGCCAGTTCCCCCGAGGGACCACGAAACAATGAGCAGTTCTTC.

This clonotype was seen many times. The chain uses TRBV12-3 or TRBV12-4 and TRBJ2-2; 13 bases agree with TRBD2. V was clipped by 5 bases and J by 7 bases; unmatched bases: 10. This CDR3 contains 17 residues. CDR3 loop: CASSKIGLAGVDGELFF. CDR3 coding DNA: TGTGCCAGCAGTAAAATTGGACTAGCGGGAGTGGACGGGGAGCTGTTTTTT.

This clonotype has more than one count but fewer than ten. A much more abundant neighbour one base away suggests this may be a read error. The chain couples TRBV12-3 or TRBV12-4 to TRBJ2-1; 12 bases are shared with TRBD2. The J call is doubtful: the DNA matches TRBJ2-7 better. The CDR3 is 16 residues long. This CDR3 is CASRAGLAGFYNEQYF. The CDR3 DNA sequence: TGTGCCAGCAGGGCAGGACTAGCGGGATTCTACAATGAGCAGTACTTC.

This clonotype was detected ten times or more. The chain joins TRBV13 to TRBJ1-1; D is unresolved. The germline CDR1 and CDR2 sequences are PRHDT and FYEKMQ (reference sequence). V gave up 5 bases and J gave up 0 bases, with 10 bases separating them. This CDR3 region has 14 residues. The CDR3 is CASSTPRLNTEAFF. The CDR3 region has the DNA TGTGCCAGCAGCACCCCAAGGCTGAACACTGAAGCTTTCTTT.

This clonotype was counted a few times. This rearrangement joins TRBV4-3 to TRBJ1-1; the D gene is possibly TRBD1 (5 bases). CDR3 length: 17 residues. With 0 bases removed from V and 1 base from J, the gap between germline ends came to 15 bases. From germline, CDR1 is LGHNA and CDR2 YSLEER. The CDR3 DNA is TGCGCCAGCAGCCAAGATTTCCCTGGGGGTAGGAACACTGAAGCTTTCTTT. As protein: CASSQDFPGGRNTEAFF.

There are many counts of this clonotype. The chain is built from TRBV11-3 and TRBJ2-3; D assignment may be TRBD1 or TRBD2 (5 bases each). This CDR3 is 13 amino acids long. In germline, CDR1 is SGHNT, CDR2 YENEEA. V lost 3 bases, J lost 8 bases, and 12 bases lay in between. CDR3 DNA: TGTGCCAGCAGCTTCACGGGGCAGGGTACGCAGTATTTT. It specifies CASSFTGQGTQYF. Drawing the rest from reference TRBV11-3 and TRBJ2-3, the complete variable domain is EAGVVQSPRYKIIEKKQPVAFWCNPISGHNTLYWYLQNLGQGPELLIRYENEEAVDDSQLPKDRFSAERLKGVDSTLKIQPAELGDSAVYLCASSFTGQGTQYFGPGTRLTVL.

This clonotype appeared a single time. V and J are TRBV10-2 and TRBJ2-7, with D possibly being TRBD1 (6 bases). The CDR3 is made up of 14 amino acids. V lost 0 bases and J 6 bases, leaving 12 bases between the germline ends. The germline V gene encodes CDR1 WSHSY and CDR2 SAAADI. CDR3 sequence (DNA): TGCGCCAGCAGTGAGTCTGGGACAATCGCCGAGCAGTACTTC. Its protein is CASSESGTIAEQYF.

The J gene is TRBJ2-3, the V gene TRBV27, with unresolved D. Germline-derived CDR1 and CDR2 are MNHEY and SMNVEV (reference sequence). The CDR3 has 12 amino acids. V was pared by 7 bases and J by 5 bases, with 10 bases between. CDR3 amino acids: CASKDLKDTQYF. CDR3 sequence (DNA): TGTGCCAGCAAAGATCTTAAAGATACGCAGTATTTT.

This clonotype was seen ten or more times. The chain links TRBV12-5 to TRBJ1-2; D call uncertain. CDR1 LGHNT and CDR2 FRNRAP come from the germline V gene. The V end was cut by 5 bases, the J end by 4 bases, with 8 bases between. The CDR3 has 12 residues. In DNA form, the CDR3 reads TGTGCTAGTGGTGCCCACAGCTATGGCTACACCTTC. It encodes CASGAHSYGYTF. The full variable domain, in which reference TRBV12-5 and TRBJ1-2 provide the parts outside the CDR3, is DARVTQTPRHKVTEMGQEVTMRCQPILGHNTVFWYRQTMMQGLELLAYFRNRAPLDDSGMPKDRFSAEMPDATLATLKIQPSEPRDSAVYFCASGAHSYGYTFGSGTRLTVV.

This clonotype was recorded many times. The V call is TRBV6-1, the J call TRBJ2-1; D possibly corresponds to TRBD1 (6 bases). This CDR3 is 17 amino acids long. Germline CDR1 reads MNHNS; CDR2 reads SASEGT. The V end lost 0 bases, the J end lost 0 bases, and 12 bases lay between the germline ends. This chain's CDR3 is CASSEAGWDISYNEQFF. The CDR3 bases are TGTGCCAGCAGTGAAGCCGGTTGGGACATCTCCTACAATGAGCAGTTCTTC.